This T cell receptor beta chain was sequenced during a study of Tregs in tolerant kidney transplant recipients. The table came from immunoSEQ multiplex PCR; TCRdb's copy has only in-frame clones and leaves some out. The table lists about 66,000 clones, roughly 92% of them singletons. Thawed PBMCs were FACS-sorted into unstimulated CD4+CD25+CD127- regulatory T cells, CD4+CD25- non-regulatory cells, CD4 and CD8 cells. Remarks on this clone: Its matching antigen is unknown.

Whole-study results and caveats: Changing PCR primers prevented nucleotide comparison between some patients' samples. Tregs expanded with activated donor B cells seemed most donor-specific.

The CDR3 has 11 amino acids. From germline, CDR1 is MNHEY and CDR2 SVGAGI. V shed 7 bases and J shed 6 bases, with 9 bases lying between them. V usage is TRBV6-5 and J usage is TRBJ1-1; TRBD1 might be the D (5 bases). The source was CD8+ T cells from blood, collected before the transplant. This TCR was recovered from a human donor who received a combined kidney and bone marrow transplant. Here the CDR3 DNA reads TGTGCCAGCACTCTAGGGGCTGAAGCTTTCTTT. It encodes CASTLGAEAFF.